This T cell receptor beta chain originates from a study of blood T cells in healthy people across ages. This clonotype was seen a handful of times. Its antigen is still unknown. Extractions gave at least 5 micrograms of total RNA per sample. Primers used in a second PCR of roughly 7 to 12 cycles were a sample-barcoded 5' primer and a J-beta primer mix. TCRdb passed the 5' RACE reads through MiXCR, listing each CDR3 protein once. Counted here are about 2 million distinct CDR3 sequences, roughly 49% occurring once; the ten biggest clones make up around 2.1%. Study-wide points: A strong correlation was seen between TCR beta diversity and naive T cell percentage. Donors of long life had a larger count of naive CD4+ cells and greater diversity than aged donors. For the donors, CMV status was unknown and possibly confounded expanded clonotype changes.

This CDR3 is built from 16 residues. The V end was cut by 1 base, the J end by 3 bases, with 13 bases between. CDR1 and CDR2 (germline): SGHTA, FQGNSA. The receptor was isolated from a woman aged 40 to 50 in good health. The chain joins TRBV7-2 to TRBJ2-1, with D maybe TRBD2 (5 bases). Sequencing input: blood. CDR3 in amino acids: CASSLGSSGYYNEQFF. In DNA, the CDR3 is TGTGCCAGCAGCTTAGGTAGCTCGGGGTACTACAATGAGCAGTTCTTC.